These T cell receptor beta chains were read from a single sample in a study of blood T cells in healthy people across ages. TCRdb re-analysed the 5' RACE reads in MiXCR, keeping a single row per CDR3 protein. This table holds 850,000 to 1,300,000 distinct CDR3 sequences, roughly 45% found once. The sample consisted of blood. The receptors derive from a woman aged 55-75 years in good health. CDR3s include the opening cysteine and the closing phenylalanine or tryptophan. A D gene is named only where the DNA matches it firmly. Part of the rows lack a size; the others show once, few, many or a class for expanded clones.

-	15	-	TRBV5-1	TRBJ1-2	TGCGCCAGCGGATCCGGCGGCCTTGATGGCTATGGCTACACCTTC	CASGSGGLDGYGYTF
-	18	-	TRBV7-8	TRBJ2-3	TGTGCCAGCAGCCCGAAATCCCAGGACGGCAGAAGCACAGATACGCAGTATTTT	CASSPKSQDGRSTDTQYF
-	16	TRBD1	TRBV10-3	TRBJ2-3	TGTGCCATCAGCGAGAACAGGGGTCCCCTCACAGATACGCAGTATTTT	CAISENRGPLTDTQYF
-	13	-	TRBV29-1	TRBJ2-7	TGCAGCGTTGAACGGACTGATTCCTACGAGCAGTACTTC	CSVERTDSYEQYF
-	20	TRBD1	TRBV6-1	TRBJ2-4	TGTGCCAGCAGAGAGGGGTGGGGGACAGGGATTGTTGGGTCCAAAAACATTCAGTACTTC	CASREGWGTGIVGSKNIQYF
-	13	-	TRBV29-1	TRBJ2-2	TGCAGCGTTGAAGGGCCTAACACCGGGGAGCTGTTTTTT	CSVEGPNTGELFF
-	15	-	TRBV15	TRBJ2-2	TGTGCCACCAGCAGTGAGGGGAGTGGGGCCGGGGAGCTGTTTTTT	CATSSEGSGAGELFF
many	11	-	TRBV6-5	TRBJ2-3	TGTGCCAGCAGTTATGGAGATACGCAGTATTTT	CASSYGDTQYF
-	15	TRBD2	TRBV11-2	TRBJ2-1	TGTGCCAGCAGCTTAAAATGGCGGGAGGGCCGGGAGCAGTTCTTC	CASSLKWREGREQFF
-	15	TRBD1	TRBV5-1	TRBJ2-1	TGCGCCAGTAGCCAAGAGGGGGCCACCTACAATGAGCAGTTCTTC	CASSQEGATYNEQFF
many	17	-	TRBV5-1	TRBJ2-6	TGCGCCAGCAGCGTCGGTGGACAAATCTCTGGGGCCAACGTCCTGACTTTC	CASSVGGQISGANVLTF
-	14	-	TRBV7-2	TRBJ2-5	TGTGCCAGCAGCTTAGGTCCCGGGCCAGAGACCCAGTACTTC	CASSLGPGPETQYF
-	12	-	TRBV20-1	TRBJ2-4	TGCAGTGCTAGAGAGGACCAAAATATTCAGTACTTC	CSAREDQNIQYF
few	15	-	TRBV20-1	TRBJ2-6	TGCAGTGCCCCTAACCCAAGGGCTGGGGCCAACGTCCTGACTTTC	CSAPNPRAGANVLTF
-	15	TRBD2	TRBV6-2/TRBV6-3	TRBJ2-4	TGTGCCAGCAGTGACCCGGGACCGGGGGGAAACATTCAGTACTTC	CASSDPGPGGNIQYF
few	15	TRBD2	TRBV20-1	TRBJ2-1	TGCAGTGCTCTGAGCGGGAAAGTGGCCTACAATGAGCAGTTCTTC	CSALSGKVAYNEQFF
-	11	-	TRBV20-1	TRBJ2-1	TGCAGTGCTAGTACGGACAATGAGCAGTTCTTC	CSASTDNEQFF
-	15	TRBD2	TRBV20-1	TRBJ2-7	TGCAGTGCTAGACTAGCGGGCCATGACCCCTACGAGCAGTACTTC	CSARLAGHDPYEQYF
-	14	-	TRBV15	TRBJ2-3	TGTGCCACCCGGGGTCCAGGGTACACAGATACGCAGTATTTT	CATRGPGYTDTQYF
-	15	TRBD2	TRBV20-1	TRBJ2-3	TGCAGTGCGAAGGGACTAGCGTTCAGCACAGATACGCAGTATTTT	CSAKGLAFSTDTQYF
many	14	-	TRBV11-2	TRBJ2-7	TGTGCCAGCAGCTCAAGACCCGGGCAGGGCGAGCAGTACTTC	CASSSRPGQGEQYF
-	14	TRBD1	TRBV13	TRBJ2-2	TGTGCCAGCAGCCAGGGACAGAACACCGGGGAGCCGTTTTTT	CASSQGQNTGEPFF
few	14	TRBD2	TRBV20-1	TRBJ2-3	TGCAGTGCTCGGACTAGCGGGACCACAGATACGCAGTATTTT	CSARTSGTTDTQYF
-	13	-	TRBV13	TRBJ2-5	TGTGCCAGCAGCTCCCGACAGGACAATGAGCAGTACTTC	CASSSRQDNEQYF
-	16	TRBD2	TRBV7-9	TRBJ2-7	TGTGCCAGCAGCCCTTTCCTAGCGGAGATCTCCTACGAGCAGTACTTC	CASSPFLAEISYEQYF
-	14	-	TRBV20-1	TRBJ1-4	TGCAGTGCTAGAGTACCAGGGGCTAGAGAAAAACTGTTTTTT	CSARVPGAREKLFF
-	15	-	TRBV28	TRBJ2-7	TGTGCCAGCAGTTCCGGACATCCCTCGAACCGCGAGCAGTACTTC	CASSSGHPSNREQYF
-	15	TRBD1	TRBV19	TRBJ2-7	TGTGCCAGTAGTGGCCGGGACAGGGATTTCTACGAGCAGTACTTC	CASSGRDRDFYEQYF
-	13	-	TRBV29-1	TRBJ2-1	TGCAGCACCTTCGGCAACTCCTACAATGAGCAGTTCTTC	CSTFGNSYNEQFF
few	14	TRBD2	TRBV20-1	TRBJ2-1	TGCAGTGCTCAAACTAGCGGGAACTACAATGAGCAGTTCTTC	CSAQTSGNYNEQFF
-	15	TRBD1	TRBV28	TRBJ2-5	TGTGCCAGCAGCAAGGACAGGGAGGAGCAAGAGACCCAGTACTTC	CASSKDREEQETQYF
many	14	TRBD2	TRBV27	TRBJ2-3	TGTGCCAGCAGTTTCCGACTAGCCGAAGATACGCAGTATTTT	CASSFRLAEDTQYF
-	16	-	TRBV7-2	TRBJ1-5	TGTGCCAGCAGCTTAGGTGTAGGAATGGGCAATCAGCCCCAGCATTTT	CASSLGVGMGNQPQHF
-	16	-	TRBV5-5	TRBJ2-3	TGTGCCAGCAGCTCCCTGAGGTCGGAGCTCACAGATACGCAGTATTTT	CASSSLRSELTDTQYF
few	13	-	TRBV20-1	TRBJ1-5	TGCAGTGCTACAGGGATGGGGAAGCAGCCCCAGCATTTT	CSATGMGKQPQHF
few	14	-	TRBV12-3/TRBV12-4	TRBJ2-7	TGTGCCAGCAGTTTAAGGGACAACTTTAGCGAGCAGTACTTC	CASSLRDNFSEQYF
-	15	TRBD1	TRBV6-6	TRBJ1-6	TGTGCCAGCAGTGCCGGGCGACAGGGAGATTCACCCCTCCACTTT	CASSAGRQGDSPLHF
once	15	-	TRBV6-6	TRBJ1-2	TGTGCCAGCAGTTTCCAGGGGACTGAGAACTATGGCTACACCTTC	CASSFQGTENYGYTF
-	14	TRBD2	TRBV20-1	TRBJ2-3	TGCAGTGCTCCACTAGCGGGAGCATCAGATACGCAGTATTTT	CSAPLAGASDTQYF
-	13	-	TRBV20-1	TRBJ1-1	TGCAGTGCTAGAGGACATTTGAACACTGAAGCTTTCTTT	CSARGHLNTEAFF
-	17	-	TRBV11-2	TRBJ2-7	TGTGCCAGCAGCTTAGACTTTGGACCCCAACTATCCTACGAGCAGTACTTC	CASSLDFGPQLSYEQYF
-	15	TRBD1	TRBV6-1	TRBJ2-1	TGTGCCAGCAGTGAAATGGGACAGGGCTTGAATGAGCAGTTCTTC	CASSEMGQGLNEQFF
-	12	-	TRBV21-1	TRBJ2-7	TGTGCCAGCAGCCAAGGGGACTGCGAGCAGTACTTC	CASSQGDCEQYF
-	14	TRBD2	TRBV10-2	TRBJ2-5	TGCGCCAGCAGGGGACTAGCGGGAGGAGAGACCCAGTACTTC	CASRGLAGGETQYF
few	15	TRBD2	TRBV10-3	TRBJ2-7	TGTGCCATCAGACCCGGGACTAGCGGGAGCTACGAGCAGTACTTC	CAIRPGTSGSYEQYF
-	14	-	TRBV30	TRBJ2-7	TGTGCCTGGAGTGTCGGTGGGAGTTTGTACGAGCAGTACTTC	CAWSVGGSLYEQYF
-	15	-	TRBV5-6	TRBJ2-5	TGTGCCAGCAGCTCGGACCCCGTAATTCTGGAGACCCAGTACTTC	CASSSDPVILETQYF
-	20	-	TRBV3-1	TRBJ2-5	TGTGCCAGCAGCCAAGAAGTAGGAGGATGCTCCAAGACAGACCGGGAGACCCAGTACTTC	CASSQEVGGCSKTDRETQYF
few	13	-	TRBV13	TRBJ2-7	TGTGCCAGCAGCCAGGGCCGGGGCAACGAGCAGTACTTC	CASSQGRGNEQYF
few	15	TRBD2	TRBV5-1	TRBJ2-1	TGCGCCAGCAGCGTCACTAGCGGCACTAACAATGAGCAGTTCTTC	CASSVTSGTNNEQFF
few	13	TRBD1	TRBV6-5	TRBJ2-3	TGTGCCTCCCGACAGGGGGCCAGTCACCTGCAGTATTTT	CASRQGASHLQYF
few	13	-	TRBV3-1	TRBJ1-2	TGTGCCAGCAGCCAACGGGATTCGGGCGGCTACACCTTC	CASSQRDSGGYTF
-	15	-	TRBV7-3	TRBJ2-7	TGTGCCAGCAGCTTAGAGCCAGGATTCCTCTACGAGCAGTACTTC	CASSLEPGFLYEQYF
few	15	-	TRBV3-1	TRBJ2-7	TGTGCCAGCAGCCAAGGACAGACAATTTCCTACGAGCAGTACTTC	CASSQGQTISYEQYF
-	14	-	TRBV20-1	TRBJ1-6	TGCAGTGCTAGTCCGGGGACGCGGAATTCACCCCTCCACTTT	CSASPGTRNSPLHF
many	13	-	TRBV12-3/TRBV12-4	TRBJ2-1	TGTGCCAGCAGTTTCGGACACCGCAATGAGCAGTTCTTC	CASSFGHRNEQFF
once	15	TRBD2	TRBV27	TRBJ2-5	TGTGCCAGCAGTTTTAGCGGGAGGGCCCGGGAGACCCAGTACTTC	CASSFSGRARETQYF
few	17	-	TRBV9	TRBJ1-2	TGTGCCAGCAGCACCTCCCGGGACCGCACTGCTAACTATGGCTACACCTTC	CASSTSRDRTANYGYTF
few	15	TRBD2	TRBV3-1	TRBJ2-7	TGTGCCAGCAGCCAAGGGACTAGCGGGGTCTACGAGCAGTACTTC	CASSQGTSGVYEQYF